The 16 T cell receptor beta chains in this list originate from one sample, sequenced in a study of T-cell memory formation after mild COVID-19. Via MiXCR, TCRdb re-called the 5' RACE reads, giving one row per CDR3 protein. The data contain around 440,000 distinct CDR3 sequences, 18% of them singletons. Sequencing used PBMCs or a T cell subset sorted from them (not recorded which). The receptors stem from an adult woman who had mild COVID-19 (a few samples of this study predate the infection). Cell type and time point are not known.

The chain couples TRBV12-3 or TRBV12-4 to TRBJ2-3; D is possibly TRBD2 (6 bases). The CDR3 contains 15 residues. V lost 6 bases to trimming and J lost 6 bases, with 19 bases between them. CDR3 sequence reads: CASRSTGTGRDTQYF. In DNA form, the CDR3 reads TGTGCCAGCAGATCCACCGGGACGGGGAGGGATACGCAGTATTTT.

This clonotype was counted at least ten times. The chain is built from TRBV3-1 and TRBJ2-2; D possibly matches TRBD1 or TRBD2 (5 bases each). Trimming shortened V by 3 bases and J by 1 base, and 6 bases separated the two germline ends. Germline V gene data show CDR1 as LGHDT and CDR2 as YNNKEL (reference sequence). CDR3 length: 14 residues. CDR3: CASSQRGNTGELFF. The CDR3 DNA reads TGTGCCAGCAGCCAGAGGGGGAACACCGGGGAGCTGTTTTTT.

The rearrangement links TRBV5-3 to TRBJ1-2; a weak D match, TRBD1 (6 bases). TRBV5-3 is treated as an ORF (open reading frame) with a function not yet certain. V was cut by 0 bases and J by 5 bases, with 8 bases left in between. CDR3 length: 13 residues. Written as DNA, the CDR3 is TGTGCCAGAAGCTTGGAAGGACAGTATGGCTACACCTTC. Translation gives CARSLEGQYGYTF.

The gene calls are TRBV6-6 and TRBJ1-5, with 7 bases matching TRBD1. V was clipped by 7 bases and J by 6 bases; unmatched bases: 9. This CDR3 comprises 14 residues. Germline loops: CDR1 MNHNY, CDR2 SVGAGI (reference sequence). CDR3 bases: TGTGCCAGCATCCTGACAGGGAACTCTCAGCCCCAGCATTTT. It yields the protein CASILTGNSQPQHF.

The rearrangement links TRBV3-1 to TRBJ2-7; D is uncertain. Germline lookup yields CDR1 LGHDT and CDR2 YNNKEL (reference sequence). The CDR3 has 14 residues. V lost 3 bases and J 1 base, leaving 10 bases between the germline ends. CDR3 DNA: TGTGCCAGCAGCCACCTGGCATATTCCTACGAGCAGTACTTC. It yields the protein CASSHLAYSYEQYF.

A few counts support this clonotype. The V gene is TRBV7-2, the J gene TRBJ1-2; 7 bases align to TRBD1. The CDR3 is 15 residues long. Germline lookup yields CDR1 SGHTA and CDR2 FQGNSA. Unmatched junction bases numbered 6, after V lost 4 bases and J lost 1 base. CDR3 nucleotide sequence: TGTGCCAGCAGCTACGAAACAGGGGTTAACTATGGCTACACCTTC. It specifies CASSYETGVNYGYTF. Combining the CDR3 with reference TRBV7-2 and TRBJ1-2 gives the whole variable domain GAGVSQSPSNKVTEKGKDVELRCDPISGHTALYWYRQSLGQGLEFLIYFQGNSAPDKSGLPSDRFSAERTGGSVSTLTIQRTQQEDSAVYLCASSYETGVNYGYTFGSGTRLTVV.

This clonotype was counted at least ten times. The chain combines TRBV11-3 with TRBJ1-1; no clear D. Germline V CDR1 and CDR2: SGHNT, YENEEA. The CDR3 has 14 amino acids. V shed 3 bases and J shed 11 bases, with 19 bases lying between them. The CDR3 DNA follows: TGTGCCAGCAGCTTCTCCTTTCTGACATGGGAGGCTTTCTTT. Amino acids: CASSFSFLTWEAFF.

This chain links TRBV7-6 with TRBJ1-1, with 9 bases matching TRBD1. With V trimmed by 6 bases and J by 7 bases, 15 bases remained unmatched. The CDR3 is 16 amino acids. CDR1 is SGHVS and CDR2 is FNYEAQ in the germline V gene. The CDR3 loop reads CASRETNRGPILEAFF. The CDR3 nucleotides read TGTGCCAGCAGGGAGACCAACAGGGGGCCAATCCTTGAAGCTTTCTTT.

V usage is TRBV9 and J usage is TRBJ2-7; possible D gene TRBD2, 6 bases. The CDR3 is 15 residues long. Trimming pared 4 bases from V and 4 bases from J, leaving 18 bases between. The V gene's germline CDR1 is SGDLS and CDR2 YYNGEE. The CDR3 spells CASSPGSGVGYEQYF. CDR3 DNA sequence: TGTGCCAGCAGCCCCGGGAGCGGAGTGGGGTACGAGCAGTACTTC. Combining the CDR3 with reference TRBV9 and TRBJ2-7 gives the whole variable domain DSGVTQTPKHLITATGQRVTLRCSPRSGDLSVYWYQQSLDQGLQFLIQYYNGEERAKGNILERFSAQQFPDLHSELNLSSLELGDSALYFCASSPGSGVGYEQYFGPGTRLTVT.

There are a few counts of this clonotype. The gene calls are TRBV5-1 and TRBJ2-7; possibly TRBD2 for D (6 bases). CDR1 SGHRS and CDR2 YFSETQ come from the germline V gene. The V end lost 2 bases, the J end lost 4 bases, and 13 bases lay between the germline ends. The CDR3 has 14 amino acids. The CDR3 region is CASSLTGVRYEQYF. The CDR3 nucleotides are TGCGCCAGCAGCTTAACGGGAGTAAGGTACGAGCAGTACTTC.

The chain is built from TRBV30 and TRBJ2-7; D ambiguous. Germline V gene data show CDR1 as GTSNPN and CDR2 as SVGIG (reference sequence). This CDR3 has 13 residues. Trimming cost V 3 bases and J 5 bases, with 14 bases left between them. CDR3: CAWSAGLGDEQYF. The CDR3 nucleotides are TGTGCCTGGAGCGCCGGCCTTGGGGACGAGCAGTACTTC.

The chain has TRBV7-8 and TRBJ2-2; 7 nucleotides align to TRBD2. The V segment lost 3 bases and the J segment 5 bases; nucleotides outside the gene matches: 3. Germline lookup yields CDR1 SGHVS and CDR2 FQNEAQ. The CDR3 runs to 14 residues. This chain's CDR3 is CASSFRRGTGELFF. The CDR3 nucleotides read TGTGCCAGCAGCTTTAGGCGGGGGACCGGGGAGCTGTTTTTT.

This chain connects TRBV12-3 or TRBV12-4 to TRBJ1-2; a weak D match, TRBD1 (6 bases). This CDR3 contains 15 residues. V lost 6 bases and J lost 6, with 20 bases in between. The CDR3 DNA sequence: TGTGCCAGCAGCCCCAGGATCCCAGGGGCTGATGGCTACACCTTC. It yields the protein CASSPRIPGADGYTF.

This clonotype appeared a few times. The chain is built from TRBV20-1 and TRBJ2-5, with 9 positions matching TRBD1. The CDR3 runs 15 residues. Per the germline V gene, CDR1 is DFQATT and CDR2 is SNEGSKA (reference sequence). V shed 1 base, J shed 3 bases, and the junction held 6 bases outside the gene matches. The chain's CDR3 is CSARASGTGKETQYF. Written as DNA, the CDR3 is TGCAGTGCTAGAGCCTCCGGGACAGGGAAAGAGACCCAGTACTTC.

The V call is TRBV13, the J call TRBJ2-3; possibly TRBD1 for D (5 bases). V gave up 5 bases and J gave up 3 bases, with 18 bases separating them. The CDR3 is 16 amino acids. Germline V gene lookup returns CDR1 PRHDT and CDR2 FYEKMQ (reference sequence). The CDR3 is CASSPTDSVGTDTQYF. The DNA of the CDR3 is TGTGCCAGCAGCCCCACTGACAGCGTCGGTACAGATACGCAGTATTTT.

This clonotype was counted many times. This sequence joins TRBV18 and TRBJ2-3, with 12 bases fitting TRBD2. Germline trimming cut 3 bases from V and 2 bases from J; bases unmatched to any gene: 3. The CDR3 is 16 residues long. Germline V gene sequence: CDR1 KGHSH, CDR2 LQKENI. The CDR3 spells CASSPTSGSITDTQYF. The CDR3 nucleotides are TGTGCCAGCTCACCGACTAGCGGGAGTATCACAGATACGCAGTATTTT. The full variable domain, rest sourced from reference TRBV18 and TRBJ2-3, is NAGVMQNPRHLVRRRGQEARLRCSPMKGHSHVYWYRQLPEEGLKFMVYLQKENIIDESGMPKERFSAEFPKEGPSILRIQQVVRGDSAAYFCASSPTSGSITDTQYFGPGTRLTVL.